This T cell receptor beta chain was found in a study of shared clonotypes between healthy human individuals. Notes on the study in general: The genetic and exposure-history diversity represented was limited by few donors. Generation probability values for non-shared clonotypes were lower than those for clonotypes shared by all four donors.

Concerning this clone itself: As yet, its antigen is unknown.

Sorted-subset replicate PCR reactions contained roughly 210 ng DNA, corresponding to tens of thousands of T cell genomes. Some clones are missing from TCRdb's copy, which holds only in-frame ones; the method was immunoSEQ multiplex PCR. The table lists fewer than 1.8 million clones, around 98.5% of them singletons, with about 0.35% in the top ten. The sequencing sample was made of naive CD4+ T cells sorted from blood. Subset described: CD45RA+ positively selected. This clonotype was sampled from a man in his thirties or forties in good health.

CDR3 bases: TGTGCCAGCAGTTTGGACAGGGGGCTAGAGACCCAGTACTTC. Translated: CASSLDRGLETQYF. V gene TRBV7-9 combines with J gene TRBJ2-5; 11 bases map to TRBD1. J was trimmed by 4 bases and V by 6 bases; bases with no gene match: 4. CDR1 is SEHNR, CDR2 FQNEAQ, per germline (reference sequence). CDR3 length: 14 residues.